What follows are 7 T cell receptor beta chains derived from one specimen sequenced in a study of blood T cells in healthy people across ages. Then a second PCR, running about 6 to 12 cycles, was carried out with a sample-barcoded 5' primer and a J-beta primer mix. TCRdb reprocessed the 5' RACE reads with MiXCR, giving one entry per CDR3 protein. The table shows 920,000 or so distinct CDR3 sequences, with under 55% occurring only once. Sequenced: blood. The receptors were sampled from a woman aged 55-69 years in good health.

This clonotype came up a few times. The chain uses TRBV7-2 and TRBJ2-7, with 13 bases that match TRBD2. This CDR3 is 17 amino acids long. Losses at the gene ends were 2 bases for V and 2 bases for J; bases not matched to a gene: 6. Germline CDR1 is SGHTA and CDR2 is FQGNSA. The CDR3 loop is CASSLSPTSGRAYEQYF. CDR3 nucleotides: TGTGCCAGCAGCTTATCCCCCACTAGCGGGAGGGCCTACGAGCAGTACTTC.

This chain uses TRBV6-5 with TRBJ2-3, with 10 positions matching TRBD2. Trimming at V came to 0 bases and at J to 2 bases, leaving 8 bases not matched to a gene. This CDR3 comprises 18 residues. Per the germline V gene, CDR1 is MNHEY and CDR2 is SVGAGI. The DNA for the CDR3 is TGTGCCAGCAGTTACTCGATCGGGACTAGCGACTACACAGATACGCAGTATTTT. Translation: CASSYSIGTSDYTDTQYF.

This clonotype was seen a few times. This chain uses TRBV20-1 with TRBJ2-5; perhaps TRBD2 as D (6 bases). Trimming removed 6 bases from V and 1 base from J, with 12 bases in between. The CDR3 loop spans 13 amino acids. Looked up from germline, CDR1 is DFQATT and CDR2 is SNEGSKA (reference sequence). CDR3 DNA: TGCAGTGCAATTGTTAGCGGCCAAGAGACCCAGTACTTC. This encodes CSAIVSGQETQYF.

This sequence joins TRBV7-3 and TRBJ2-1, with 9 bases matching TRBD2. Germline values: CDR1 SGHTA, CDR2 FQGTGA. V lost 1 base, J lost 3 bases, and 4 bases stayed unmatched. The CDR3 contains 16 residues. The CDR3, as DNA: TGTGCCAGCAGCTTAAGGGGGCGGGGGGGCTACAATGAGCAGTTCTTC. Protein sequence: CASSLRGRGGYNEQFF.

This rearrangement joins TRBV29-1 to TRBJ2-5; 13 bases map to TRBD2. J lost 11 bases, V lost 0 bases, and 18 bases had no gene match. This CDR3 region has 18 residues. Germline lookup yields CDR1 SQVTM and CDR2 ANQGSEA. CDR3 sequence reads: CSVEDGLLPGLAGNEQYF. The CDR3 region has the DNA TGCAGCGTTGAAGATGGCCTACTCCCGGGACTAGCGGGAAATGAGCAGTACTTC. The full variable domain, in which reference TRBV29-1 and TRBJ2-5 provide the parts outside the CDR3, is SAVISQKPSRDICQRGTSLTIQCQVDSQVTMMFWYRQQPGQSLTLIATANQGSEATYESGFVIDKFPISRPNLTFSTLTVSNMSPEDSSIYLCSVEDGLLPGLAGNEQYFGPGTRLLVL.

The chain recombines TRBV5-1 with TRBJ1-4; the D is unclear. V lost 4 bases and J lost 3, with 13 bases in between. The V gene's germline CDR1 is SGHRS and CDR2 YFSETQ. The CDR3 has 15 residues. The chain's CDR3 is CASSKGATSNEKLFF. DNA for the CDR3: TGCGCCAGCAGCAAGGGAGCAACCTCTAATGAAAAACTGTTTTTT.

This clonotype was detected ten times or more. The V gene is TRBV5-1, the J gene TRBJ2-5; 8 bases fit TRBD2. Germline V CDR1 and CDR2: SGHRS, YFSETQ. With 1 base clipped from V and 4 bases from J, the junction kept 3 bases outside the gene matches. The CDR3 covers 14 residues. The CDR3 loop is CASSLTAGGETQYF. The CDR3 DNA reads TGCGCCAGCAGCTTGACGGCGGGAGGAGAGACCCAGTACTTC.